This T cell receptor (beta chain) emerged from a study of human T cells and chemical hapten exposure. TCRdb re-derived calls from the RACE reads in MiXCR, one entry per CDR3 protein. The sample consists of around 300,000 distinct CDR3 sequences, under 9% of them appearing once. Study outcomes and limitations: There were significantly more large CDR3 similarity clusters among expanded TCRs than among controls.

The germline gives CDR1 SQVTM, CDR2 ANQGSEA. The CDR3 covers 12 residues. With 3 bases removed from V and 4 bases from J, the gap between germline ends came to 9 bases. Time point meaning: patch test 1, 2 weeks after DPC sensitization. As for treatment: therapeutic diphenylcyclopropenone sensitization with weekly scalp DPC. This clonotype was counted between two and nine times. What it binds is not known. Source: whole blood, taken in connection with sensitization to the hapten diphenylcyclopropenone (DPC). The TCR comes from a woman aged 18-30 years with alopecia areata. Some clones in this sample may be carry-over from other donors' samples. V gene TRBV29-1 combines with J gene TRBJ1-1; D remains unclear. This chain's CDR3 is CSVEASITEAFF. CDR3 in DNA: TGCAGCGTTGAGGCCAGCATCACTGAAGCTTTCTTT.